This TCR beta chain was sequenced during a study of beta chain features in type 1 diabetes. Post-sort purity exceeded 95% for all sorted populations. Ten or more counts support this clone. V dropped 4 bases and J dropped 1 base, with 8 bases sitting between them. The CDR3 length is 15 residues. Germline V gene lookup returns CDR1 SNHLY and CDR2 FYNNEI. Isolated RNA was reverse transcribed in full, so expressed TCRB transcripts were sequenced. Here immunoSEQ multiplex PCR was the method, and the copy in TCRdb shows in-frame clones only, minus some. The sample contains about 340,000 clones, 8% of which appear only once.

The sequenced sample consisted of central memory CD4+ T cells from blood. The source of this sequence is a woman in her late teens or twenties in good health. The genes are TRBV2 and TRBJ2-6; D possibly corresponds to TRBD2 (5 bases). The CDR3 region has the DNA TGTGCCAGCAGTGTTGGAGGATCTGGGGCCAACGTCCTGACTTTC. This sequence encodes CASSVGGSGANVLTF.